The rows below give T cell receptor beta chains drawn from one sample of a study of T cell changes during pregnancy in multiple sclerosis. Assay used: immunoSEQ multiplex PCR; TCRdb lists only in-frame clones, some missing. The sample shows roughly 61,000 clones, about nine tenths of them seen only once. This specimen consisted of peripheral blood, obtained in the first trimester of pregnancy. These receptors came from a female donor in good health, enrolled as a control in a pregnancy study. Both conserved end residues are trimmed from each CDR3. The D gene is left open where the match is weak. The size of a clone is reported for some rows only, either as once, few or many, or as a class for expanded clones.

J: TRBJ1-2
D: .
size: .
V: TRBV7-6
CDR3: ASSLGGQGQGYT

J: TRBJ2-1
D: .
size: .
V: TRBV4-3
CDR3: ASSQDLGADRYNEQF

J: TRBJ2-1
D: .
size: .
V: TRBV27
CDR3: ASSLRGRRYNEQF

J: TRBJ1-5
D: TRBD1
size: .
V: TRBV19
CDR3: ASTDRARQPQH

J: TRBJ1-1
D: .
size: .
V: TRBV7-9
CDR3: ASSPLSDTEAF

J: TRBJ2-3
D: TRBD2
size: .
V: TRBV30
CDR3: AWSSGLAGGASTDTQY

J: TRBJ2-3
D: TRBD2
size: .
V: TRBV6-1
CDR3: ASSEGLAGGVDTQY

J: TRBJ1-2
D: TRBD1
size: .
V: TRBV7-9
CDR3: ASSLGSPTGNEGGYT

J: TRBJ1-2
D: .
size: .
V: TRBV5-4
CDR3: ASSLSIGDYGYT

J: TRBJ1-1
D: .
size: .
V: TRBV6-4
CDR3: ASSLTGFHTEAF

J: TRBJ2-7
D: TRBD1
size: .
V: TRBV9
CDR3: ASSARGQGDEQY

J: TRBJ2-7
D: TRBD2
size: .
V: TRBV11-2
CDR3: ASSLDFSSGGPSSYEQY

J: TRBJ1-2
D: TRBD1
size: .
V: TRBV6-4
CDR3: ASSRDRDSKIYGYT

J: TRBJ2-3
D: .
size: .
V: TRBV7-2
CDR3: ASSSMGLAVGTQY

J: TRBJ1-4
D: .
size: .
V: TRBV30
CDR3: AWSRQGTNEKLF

J: TRBJ2-7
D: .
size: .
V: TRBV19
CDR3: ASSRTATSYEQY

J: TRBJ1-5
D: .
size: .
V: TRBV7-2
CDR3: ASSLFVRQSNQPQH

J: TRBJ2-7
D: .
size: .
V: TRBV5-6
CDR3: ASSFLSEQY

J: TRBJ2-2
D: .
size: .
V: TRBV7-2
CDR3: ASSTGTTNTGELF

J: TRBJ2-3
D: .
size: .
V: TRBV30
CDR3: AWSVRDTQY

J: TRBJ2-5
D: .
size: .
V: TRBV4-3
CDR3: ASSQDRVRETQY

J: TRBJ1-1
D: TRBD1
size: .
V: TRBV4-3
CDR3: ASSQVETGGTEAF

J: TRBJ2-5
D: .
size: .
V: TRBV30
CDR3: AWSVFRGQTQY

J: TRBJ1-1
D: .
size: .
V: TRBV10-3
CDR3: AISERGGVNTEAF

J: TRBJ2-7
D: TRBD1
size: .
V: TRBV30
CDR3: AWAQGAGYEQY

J: TRBJ1-1
D: .
size: .
V: TRBV4-1
CDR3: ASSHEDSNTEAF

J: TRBJ2-3
D: TRBD2
size: .
V: TRBV6-5
CDR3: ASVKRGADTQY

J: TRBJ1-3
D: .
size: .
V: TRBV6-5
CDR3: ASSRDNAGNTIY

J: TRBJ2-2
D: TRBD1
size: .
V: TRBV11-2
CDR3: ASKSGQGRTGELF

J: TRBJ2-7
D: TRBD2
size: .
V: TRBV2
CDR3: ASSREAGYEQY

J: TRBJ2-7
D: TRBD1
size: .
V: TRBV18
CDR3: ASSPPDREAYEQY

J: TRBJ1-2
D: .
size: .
V: TRBV5-5
CDR3: ASSLAQGISNYGYT

J: TRBJ1-4
D: .
size: .
V: TRBV25-1
CDR3: ASSAGNEKLF

J: TRBJ1-1
D: .
size: few
V: TRBV14
CDR3: ASSPPTGYENTEAF

J: TRBJ2-1
D: TRBD1
size: .
V: TRBV6-1
CDR3: ASLTGGSYNEQF

J: TRBJ1-3
D: .
size: .
V: TRBV4-3
CDR3: ASSQDTRGGGNTIY

J: TRBJ1-2
D: .
size: once
V: TRBV9
CDR3: ASSVAGAEAGRGYT

J: TRBJ1-4
D: .
size: .
V: TRBV5-1
CDR3: ASTWGRGENEKLF

J: TRBJ2-7
D: .
size: .
V: TRBV11-2
CDR3: ASSLTSYEQY

J: TRBJ1-2
D: .
size: .
V: TRBV7-9
CDR3: ASSPNQGGLTFGYT